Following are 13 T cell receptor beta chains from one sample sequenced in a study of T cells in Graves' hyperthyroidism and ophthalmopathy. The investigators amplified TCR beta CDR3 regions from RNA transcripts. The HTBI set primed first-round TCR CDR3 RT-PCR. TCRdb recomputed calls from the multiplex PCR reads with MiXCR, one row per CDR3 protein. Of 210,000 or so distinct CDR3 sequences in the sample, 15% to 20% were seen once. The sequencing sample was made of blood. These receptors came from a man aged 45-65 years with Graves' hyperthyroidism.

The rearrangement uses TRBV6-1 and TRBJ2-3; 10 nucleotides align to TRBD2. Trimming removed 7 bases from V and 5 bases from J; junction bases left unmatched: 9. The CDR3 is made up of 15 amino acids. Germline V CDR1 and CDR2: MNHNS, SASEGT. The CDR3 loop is CASKGSGRPGDTQYF. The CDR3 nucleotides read TGTGCCAGCAAAGGTAGCGGGAGGCCGGGAGATACGCAGTATTTT.

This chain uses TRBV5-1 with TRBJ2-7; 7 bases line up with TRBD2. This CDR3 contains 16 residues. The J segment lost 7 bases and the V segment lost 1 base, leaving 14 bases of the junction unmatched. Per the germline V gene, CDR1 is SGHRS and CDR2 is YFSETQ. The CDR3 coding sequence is TGCGCCAGCAGCTTGCTAGCGGACTATTCGACGGTGGAGCAGTACTTC. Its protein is CASSLLADYSTVEQYF.

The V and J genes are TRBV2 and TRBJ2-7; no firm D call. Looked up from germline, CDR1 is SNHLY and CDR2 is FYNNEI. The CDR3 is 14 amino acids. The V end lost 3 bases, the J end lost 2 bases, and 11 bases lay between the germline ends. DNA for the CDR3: TGTGCCAGCAGTGACTTTAATTTCCCCTACGAGCAGTACTTC. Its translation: CASSDFNFPYEQYF.

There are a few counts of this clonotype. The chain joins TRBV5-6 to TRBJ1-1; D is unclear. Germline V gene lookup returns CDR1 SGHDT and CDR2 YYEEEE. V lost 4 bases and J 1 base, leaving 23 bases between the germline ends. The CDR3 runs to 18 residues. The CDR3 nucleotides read TGTGCCAGCAGCGGTGGGAGGGCTTTCGTCGGGAAGAACACTGAAGCTTTCTTT. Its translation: CASSGGRAFVGKNTEAFF.

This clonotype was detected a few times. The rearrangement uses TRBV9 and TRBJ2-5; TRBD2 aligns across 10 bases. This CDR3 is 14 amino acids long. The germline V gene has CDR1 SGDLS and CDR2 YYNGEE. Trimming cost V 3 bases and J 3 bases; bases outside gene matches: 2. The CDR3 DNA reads TGTGCCAGCAGCGGTAGCGGGAGGAAAGAGACCCAGTACTTC. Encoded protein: CASSGSGRKETQYF.

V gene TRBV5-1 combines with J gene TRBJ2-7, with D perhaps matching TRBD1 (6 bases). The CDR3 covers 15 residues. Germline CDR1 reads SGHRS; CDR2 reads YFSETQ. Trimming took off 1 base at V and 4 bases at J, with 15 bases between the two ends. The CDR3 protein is CASSLITGRRYEQYF. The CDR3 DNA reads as TGCGCCAGCAGCTTGATTACAGGGCGGAGGTACGAGCAGTACTTC.

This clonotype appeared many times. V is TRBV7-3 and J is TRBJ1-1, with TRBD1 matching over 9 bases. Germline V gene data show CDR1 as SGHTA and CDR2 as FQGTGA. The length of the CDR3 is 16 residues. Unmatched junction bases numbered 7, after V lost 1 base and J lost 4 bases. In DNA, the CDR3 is TGTGCCAGCAGCTTAATGGGACAGGGCGGGGGCACTGAAGCTTTCTTT. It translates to CASSLMGQGGGTEAFF.

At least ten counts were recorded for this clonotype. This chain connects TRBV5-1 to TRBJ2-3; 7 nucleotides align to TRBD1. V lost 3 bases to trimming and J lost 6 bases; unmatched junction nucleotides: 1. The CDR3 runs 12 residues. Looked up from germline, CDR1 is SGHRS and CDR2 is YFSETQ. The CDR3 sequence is CASSSDRDTQYF. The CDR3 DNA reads TGCGCCAGCAGCTCGGACAGGGATACGCAGTATTTT. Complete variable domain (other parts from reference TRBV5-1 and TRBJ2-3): KAGVTQTPRYLIKTRGQQVTLSCSPISGHRSVSWYQQTPGQGLQFLFEYFSETQRNKGNFPGRFSGRQFSNSRSEMNVSTLELGDSALYLCASSSDRDTQYFGPGTRLTVL.

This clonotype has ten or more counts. CDR3 protein: CASSPGTATDTQYF. The CDR3 DNA reads TGTGCCAGCTCACCCGGGACAGCCACAGATACGCAGTATTTT. V and J are TRBV18 and TRBJ2-3; the match to TRBD1 covers 7 bases. Trimming cost V 3 bases and J 2 bases; bases outside gene matches: 2. This CDR3 has 14 amino acids. Germline assignment: CDR1 KGHSH and CDR2 LQKENI.

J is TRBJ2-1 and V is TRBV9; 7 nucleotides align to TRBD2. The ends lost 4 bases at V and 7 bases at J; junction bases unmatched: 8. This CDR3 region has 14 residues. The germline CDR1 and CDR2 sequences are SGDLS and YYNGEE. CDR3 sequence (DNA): TGTGCCAGCAGCTTACAGACTAGCCTTAATGAGCAGTTCTTC. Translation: CASSLQTSLNEQFF.

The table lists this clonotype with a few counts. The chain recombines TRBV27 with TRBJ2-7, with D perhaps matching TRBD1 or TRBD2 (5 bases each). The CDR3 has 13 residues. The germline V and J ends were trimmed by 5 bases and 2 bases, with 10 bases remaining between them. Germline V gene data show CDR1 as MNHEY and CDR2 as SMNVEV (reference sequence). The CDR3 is CASSLGEPYEQYF. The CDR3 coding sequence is TGTGCCAGCAGTCTGGGGGAGCCCTACGAGCAGTACTTC.

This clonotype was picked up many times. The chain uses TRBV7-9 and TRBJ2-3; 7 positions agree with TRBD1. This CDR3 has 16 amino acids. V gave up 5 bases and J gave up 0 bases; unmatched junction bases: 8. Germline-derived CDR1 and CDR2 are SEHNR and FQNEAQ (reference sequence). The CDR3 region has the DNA TGTGCCAGCAGCCCGGGGACAGCTTCTAGCACAGATACGCAGTATTTT. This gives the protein CASSPGTASSTDTQYF.

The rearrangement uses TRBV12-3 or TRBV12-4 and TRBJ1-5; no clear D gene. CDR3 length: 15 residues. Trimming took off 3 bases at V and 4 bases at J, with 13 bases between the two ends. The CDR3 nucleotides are TGTGCCAGCAGTTTGAGCCGGGCTCCGAATCAGCCCCAGCATTTT. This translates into CASSLSRAPNQPQHF.